This entry concerns a single TCR beta chain. The study enrolled healthy HIV-negative adults without recent acute infections or vaccinations as donors. The data are from a study of shared clonotypes between healthy human individuals. The assay was immunoSEQ multiplex PCR, and TCRdb's table has in-frame clones only and misses some. The sample gives under 2.5 million clones, less than 95% of which show up once; approximately 0.4% is in the top ten. V lost 4 bases to trimming and J lost 0 bases, with 14 bases between them. Per germline, CDR1 SGHDT and CDR2 YYEEEE. The CDR3 has 16 residues. The rearrangement links TRBV5-6 to TRBJ1-3; D may be TRBD1 (5 bases). The clonotype comes from a man aged 18 to 30 in good health. Some clones in this sample may be carry-over from other donors' samples. Sequencing was carried out using naive CD4+ T cells from PBMCs. Indicated subset: CD45RA+ positively selected. CDR3 sequence: CASSRGTPSSGNTIYF. The CDR3 DNA is TGTGCCAGCAGCCGAGGGACTCCGAGCTCTGGAAACACCATATATTTT.